A selection of T cell receptor beta chains follows, all from one sample in a study of T cells in Graves' hyperthyroidism and ophthalmopathy. MiXCR was run by TCRdb on the multiplex PCR reads, yielding one entry per CDR3 protein. There are a few hundred thousand distinct CDR3 sequences in the sample; about 16% occur only once, and more than 3% lies in the top ten. What was sequenced was blood. Every receptor here comes from a woman aged 40 to 55 with Graves' ophthalmopathy. CDR3s include the opening cysteine and the closing phenylalanine or tryptophan. Fields, in order: V gene, J gene, clone size, D gene, CDR3 protein, CDR3 DNA. The D gene is left open where the match is weak. Only part of the rows carry a size: once, few, many, or a class if the clone is expanded.

>TRBV28|TRBJ2-1|few|TRBD2
CASSTGGASGRDEQFF
TGTGCCAGCAGCACGGGCGGGGCTAGCGGGAGGGATGAGCAGTTCTTC
>TRBV11-2|TRBJ2-7|many|NA
CASSSGAYEQYF
TGTGCCAGCAGCTCGGGGGCGTACGAGCAGTACTTC
>TRBV6-1|TRBJ2-1|few|TRBD2
CASRSSGRSYEQFF
TGTGCCAGCAGATCTAGCGGGAGGTCTTATGAGCAGTTCTTC
>TRBV30|TRBJ2-1|NA|NA
CAWGPQYNEQFF
TGTGCCTGGGGCCCCCAGTACAATGAGCAGTTCTTC
>TRBV11-2|TRBJ2-7|many|TRBD2
CASSQREEQYF
TGTGCCAGCAGCCAGCGGGAGGAGCAGTACTTC
>TRBV6-2/TRBV6-3|TRBJ1-6|many|TRBD1
CASSLQDRGRASPLHF
TGTGCCAGCAGCTTACAAGACAGGGGGCGAGCTTCACCCCTCCACTTT
>TRBV18|TRBJ2-7|many|TRBD2
CASSPASGLGEQYF
TGTGCCAGCTCACCGGCTAGCGGTCTTGGTGAGCAGTACTTC
>TRBV3-1|TRBJ2-7|many|TRBD2
CASSAYLADSSYEQYF
TGTGCCAGCAGCGCTTACCTAGCGGATAGCTCCTACGAGCAGTACTTC
>TRBV28|TRBJ1-2|many|NA
CASSLQVNYGYTF
TGTGCCAGCAGTTTACAGGTTAACTATGGCTACACCTTC
>TRBV2|TRBJ2-7|many|NA
CATGGPYEQYF
TGTGCGACGGGGGGCCCCTACGAGCAGTACTTC
>TRBV28|TRBJ2-5|many|TRBD1
CASSQTGTGGETQYF
TGTGCCAGCAGTCAAACAGGGACAGGAGGAGAGACCCAGTACTTC
>TRBV28|TRBJ2-1|few|TRBD2
CASNYGRNEQFF
TGTGCCAGCAACTACGGGAGGAATGAGCAGTTCTTC
>TRBV6-5|TRBJ1-1|NA|NA
CASSYRGYNTEAFF
TGTGCCAGCAGTTACCGGGGATACAACACTGAAGCTTTCTTT
>TRBV28|TRBJ1-1|few|TRBD1
CASTEGTGVAFF
TGTGCCAGCACCGAAGGGACAGGGGTAGCTTTCTTT